A single sample is the source of the 13 T cell receptor beta chains below, sequenced in a study of human T cells and chemical hapten exposure. The sample's time point: pre-sensitization, week 0. Noted treatment: therapeutic diphenylcyclopropenone sensitization with weekly scalp DPC. TCRdb independently ran MiXCR on the RACE reads; one entry per CDR3 protein. The sample has tens of thousands of distinct CDR3 sequences, roughly 6.7% seen once. This specimen was whole blood, taken in connection with sensitization to the hapten diphenylcyclopropenone (DPC). The receptors shown here come from a woman aged 30 to 39 with alopecia areata. Some clones in this sample may be carry-over from other donors' samples.

This clonotype has more than one count but fewer than ten. V and J are TRBV19 and TRBJ1-3; perhaps TRBD1 as D (6 bases). Germline assignment: CDR1 LNHDA and CDR2 SQIVND (reference sequence). Trimming stripped 5 bases from V and 0 bases from J, with 17 bases between. This CDR3 region has 17 residues. The DNA of the CDR3 is TGTGCCAGTAGTCTGCTCGCAGACAGGATCTCTGGAAACACCATATATTTT. Translation: CASSLLADRISGNTIYF. The variable domain in full, completed from reference TRBV19 and TRBJ1-3, reads DGGITQSPKYLFRKEGQNVTLSCEQNLNHDAMYWYRQDPGQGLRLIYYSQIVNDFQKGDIAEGYSVSREKKESFPLTVTSAQKNPTAFYLCASSLLADRISGNTIYFGEGSWLTVV.

The chain carries TRBV14 and TRBJ2-1; the D is unclear. In germline, CDR1 is SGHDN, CDR2 FVKESK. Trimming left V 1 base short and J 9 bases short, with 13 bases between. The CDR3 has 14 residues. In DNA form, the CDR3 reads TGTGCCAGCAGCCAAGCGGGTTTCGCTAGTGAGCAGTTCTTC. It translates to CASSQAGFASEQFF.

This clonotype was picked up many times. The V gene is TRBV4-2, the J gene TRBJ1-3; no definite D call. Deletions cut 4 bases from V and 0 bases from J, with 22 bases between. Germline V lookup: CDR1 LGHNA, CDR2 YNFKEQ. This CDR3 has 19 residues. The CDR3: CASSLLGTASTDSGNTIYF. DNA for the CDR3: TGTGCCAGCAGCCTATTAGGAACAGCTTCTACCGACTCTGGAAACACCATATATTTT.

The V and J genes are TRBV29-1 and TRBJ1-2; 7 bases are shared with TRBD1. Germline V CDR1 and CDR2: SQVTM, ANQGSEA. V gave up 0 bases and J gave up 5 bases; unmatched junction bases: 18. The CDR3 sequence is 18 residues long. This chain's CDR3 is CSVEDRTMTRGQRYGYTF. The CDR3 region has the DNA TGCAGCGTTGAAGATCGTACTATGACCCGGGGACAGCGGTATGGCTACACCTTC.

V and J are TRBV7-2 and TRBJ2-3, with 8 bases matching TRBD2. The CDR3 runs to 15 residues. CDR1 is SGHTA, CDR2 FQGNSA, per germline. Trimming took 2 bases from V and 4 from J; bases not matched to a gene: 5. The CDR3 nucleotides are TGTGCCAGCAGCTTACAGCGGGGGAGGCCAGATACGCAGTATTTT. Translated, it gives CASSLQRGRPDTQYF.

This chain connects TRBV30 to TRBJ1-6; 7 bases agree with TRBD1. Germline V CDR1 and CDR2: GTSNPN, SVGIG (reference sequence). Trimming removed 2 bases from V and 0 bases from J; junction bases left unmatched: 7. This CDR3 comprises 17 residues. This CDR3 is CAWSRDRVSSYNSPLHF. In DNA form, the CDR3 reads TGTGCCTGGAGTCGGGACAGAGTGAGCTCCTATAATTCACCCCTCCACTTT.

In this sample, this clonotype turned up a few times. J is TRBJ1-1 and V is TRBV12-3 or TRBV12-4; D is unresolved. The CDR3 is 11 amino acids. V lost 10 bases to trimming and J lost 6 bases, with 12 bases between them. The CDR3 spells CATVRIAEAFF. The CDR3 region has the DNA TGTGCCACCGTTCGTATCGCTGAAGCTTTCTTT.

This clonotype was seen at least ten times. The gene calls are TRBV18 and TRBJ1-4, with D hard to call. This CDR3 is 14 amino acids long. Germline V gene lookup returns CDR1 KGHSH and CDR2 LQKENI. Trimming shortened V by 2 bases and J by 10 bases, and 14 bases separated the two germline ends. The CDR3 loop is CASSPAPEGGKLFF. The CDR3 DNA sequence: TGTGCCAGCTCACCAGCCCCAGAGGGCGGAAAACTGTTTTTT.

This clonotype has just a few counts. This chain links TRBV29-1 with TRBJ2-2; TRBD2 matches at 15 bases. CDR1 is SQVTM and CDR2 is ANQGSEA in the germline V gene. J was trimmed by 1 base and V by 7 bases; bases with no gene match: 7. This CDR3 spans 17 amino acids. CDR3 bases: TGCAGCGCCGTAGGGACTAGCGGGGGGCAGAACACCGGGGAGCTGTTTTTT. Amino acid sequence: CSAVGTSGGQNTGELFF.

Worth noting for this clonotype: This may be a read error: a much more frequent sequence differs by one nucleotide. The V call is TRBV20-1, the J call TRBJ2-3, with 9 bases matching TRBD1. Germline V gene sequence: CDR1 DFQATT, CDR2 SNEGSKA (reference sequence). The CDR3 spans 14 residues. With 6 bases clipped from V and 3 bases from J, the junction kept 7 bases outside the gene matches. CDR3 residues: CSADQGQGTDTQYF. The CDR3, as DNA: TGCAGTGCCGATCAGGGACAGGGTACAGATACGCAGTATTTT.

In this sample, this clonotype turned up many times. The chain uses TRBV6-6 and TRBJ2-7; maybe TRBD1 (5 bases). The V end was cut by 5 bases, the J end by 0 bases, with 17 bases between. This CDR3 is built from 16 residues. Germline V lookup: CDR1 MNHNY, CDR2 SVGAGI (reference sequence). CDR3 loop: CASSPPTGPSSYEQYF. For the CDR3, the DNA is TGTGCCAGCAGTCCCCCCACAGGACCCAGCTCCTACGAGCAGTACTTC.

This clonotype was counted only a few times. The V and J genes are TRBV7-9 and TRBJ2-3; no clear D. V lost 0 bases and J lost 0, with 4 bases in between. The germline gives CDR1 SEHNR, CDR2 FQNEAQ (reference sequence). The CDR3 spans 14 residues. The CDR3 sequence: CASSLARSTDTQYF. CDR3 coding DNA: TGTGCCAGCAGCTTAGCGCGAAGCACAGATACGCAGTATTTT.

The V gene is TRBV6-1, the J gene TRBJ1-1; TRBD1 aligns across 7 bases. CDR3 length: 15 residues. With 5 bases clipped from V and 0 bases from J, the junction kept 6 bases outside the gene matches. Looked up from germline, CDR1 is MNHNS and CDR2 is SASEGT. The DNA of the CDR3 is TGTGCCAGCAGTCGGACAGGCACGATGAACACTGAAGCTTTCTTT. It yields the protein CASSRTGTMNTEAFF.